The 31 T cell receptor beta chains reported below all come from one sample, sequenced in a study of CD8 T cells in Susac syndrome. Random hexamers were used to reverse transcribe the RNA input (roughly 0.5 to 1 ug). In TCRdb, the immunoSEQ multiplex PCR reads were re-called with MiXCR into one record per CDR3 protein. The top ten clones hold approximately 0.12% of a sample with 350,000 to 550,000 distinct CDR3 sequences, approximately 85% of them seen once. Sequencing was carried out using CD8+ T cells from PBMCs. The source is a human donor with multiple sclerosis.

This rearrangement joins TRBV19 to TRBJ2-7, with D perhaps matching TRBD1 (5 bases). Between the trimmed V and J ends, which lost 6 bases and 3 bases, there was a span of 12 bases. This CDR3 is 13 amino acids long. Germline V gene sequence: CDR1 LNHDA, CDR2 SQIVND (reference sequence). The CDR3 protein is CASSPIDSYEQYF. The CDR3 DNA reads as TGTGCCAGTAGCCCTATCGACAGCTACGAGCAGTACTTC.

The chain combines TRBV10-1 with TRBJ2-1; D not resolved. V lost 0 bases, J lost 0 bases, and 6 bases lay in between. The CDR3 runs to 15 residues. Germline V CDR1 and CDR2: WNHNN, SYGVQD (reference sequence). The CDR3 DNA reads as TGCGCCAGCAGTGAGTCGGGGTTCTCCTACAATGAGCAGTTCTTC. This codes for CASSESGFSYNEQFF.

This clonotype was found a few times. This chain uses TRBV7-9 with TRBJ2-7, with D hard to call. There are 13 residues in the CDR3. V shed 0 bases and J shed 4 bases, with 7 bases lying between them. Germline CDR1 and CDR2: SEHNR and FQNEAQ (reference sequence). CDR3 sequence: CASSLAAVYEQYF. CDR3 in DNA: TGTGCCAGCAGCTTAGCAGCTGTTTACGAGCAGTACTTC.

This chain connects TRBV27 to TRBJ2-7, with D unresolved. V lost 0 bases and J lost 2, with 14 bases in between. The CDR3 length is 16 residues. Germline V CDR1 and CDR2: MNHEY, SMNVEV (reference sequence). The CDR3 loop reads CASSLSGQHETYEQYF. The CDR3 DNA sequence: TGTGCCAGCAGTTTATCGGGTCAGCATGAAACCTACGAGCAGTACTTC.

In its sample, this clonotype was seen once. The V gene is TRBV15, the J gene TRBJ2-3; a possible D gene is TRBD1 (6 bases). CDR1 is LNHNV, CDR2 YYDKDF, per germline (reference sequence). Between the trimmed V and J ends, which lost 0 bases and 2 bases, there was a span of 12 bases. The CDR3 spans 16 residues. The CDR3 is CATSRDPGASTDTQYF. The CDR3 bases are TGTGCCACCAGCAGAGATCCAGGGGCCTCCACAGATACGCAGTATTTT.

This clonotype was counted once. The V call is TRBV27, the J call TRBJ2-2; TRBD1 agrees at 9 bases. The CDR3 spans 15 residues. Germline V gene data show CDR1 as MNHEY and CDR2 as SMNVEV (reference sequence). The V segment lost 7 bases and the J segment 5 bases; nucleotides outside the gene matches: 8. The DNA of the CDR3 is TGTGCCAGCACCCTGGACAGGGGAGGGACCGGGGAGCTGTTTTTT. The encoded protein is CASTLDRGGTGELFF.

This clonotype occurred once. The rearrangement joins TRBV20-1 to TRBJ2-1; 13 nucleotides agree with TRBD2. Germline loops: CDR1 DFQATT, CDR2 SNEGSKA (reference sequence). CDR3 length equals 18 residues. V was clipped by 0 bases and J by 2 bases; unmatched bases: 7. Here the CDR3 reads CSARDPRLAGGPYNEQFF. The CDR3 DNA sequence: TGCAGTGCTAGAGATCCCCGACTAGCGGGAGGTCCCTACAATGAGCAGTTCTTC.

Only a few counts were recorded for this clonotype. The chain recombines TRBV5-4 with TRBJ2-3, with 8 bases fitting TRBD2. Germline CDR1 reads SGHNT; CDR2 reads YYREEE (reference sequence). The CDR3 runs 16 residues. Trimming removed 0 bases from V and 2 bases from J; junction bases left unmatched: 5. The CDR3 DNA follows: TGTGCCAGCAGCTTGGCGGCGGGAGGCTCCACAGATACGCAGTATTTT. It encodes CASSLAAGGSTDTQYF.

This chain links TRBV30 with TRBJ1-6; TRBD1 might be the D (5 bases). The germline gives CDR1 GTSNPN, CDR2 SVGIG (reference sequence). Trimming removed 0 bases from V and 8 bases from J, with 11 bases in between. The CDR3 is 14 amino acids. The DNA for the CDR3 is TGTGCCTGGAGTGTACGCAGGGAGGATTCACCCCTCCACTTT. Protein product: CAWSVRREDSPLHF.

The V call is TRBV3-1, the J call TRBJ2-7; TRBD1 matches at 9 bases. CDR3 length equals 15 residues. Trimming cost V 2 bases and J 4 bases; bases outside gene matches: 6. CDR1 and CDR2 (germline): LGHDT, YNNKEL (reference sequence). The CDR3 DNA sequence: TGTGCCAGCAGCCAATTCCCCGGGACAGGGTACGAGCAGTACTTC. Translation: CASSQFPGTGYEQYF.

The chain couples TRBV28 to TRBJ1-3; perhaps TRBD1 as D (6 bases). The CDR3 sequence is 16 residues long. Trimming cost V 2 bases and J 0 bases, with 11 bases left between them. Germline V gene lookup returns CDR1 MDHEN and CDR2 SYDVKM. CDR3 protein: CASSLQGQSSGNTIYF. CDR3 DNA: TGTGCCAGCAGTTTACAAGGACAGAGCTCTGGAAACACCATATATTTT. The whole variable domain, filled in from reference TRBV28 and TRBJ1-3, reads DVKVTQSSRYLVKRTGEKVFLECVQDMDHENMFWYRQDPGLGLRLIYFSYDVKMKEKGDIPEGYSVSREKKERFSLILESASTNQTSMYLCASSLQGQSSGNTIYFGEGSWLTVV.

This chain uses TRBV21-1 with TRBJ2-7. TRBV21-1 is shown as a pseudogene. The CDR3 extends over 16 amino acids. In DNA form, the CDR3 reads TGTGCCAGCAGCAAAGATAGCACAGCCAATCCCTACGAGCAGTACTTC. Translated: CASSKDSTANPYEQYF.

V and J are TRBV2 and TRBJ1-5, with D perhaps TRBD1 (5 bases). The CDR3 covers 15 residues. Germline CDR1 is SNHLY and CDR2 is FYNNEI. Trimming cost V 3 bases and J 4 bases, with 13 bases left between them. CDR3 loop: CASSDLQELNQPQHF. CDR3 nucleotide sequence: TGTGCCAGCAGTGATTTACAGGAACTTAATCAGCCCCAGCATTTT.

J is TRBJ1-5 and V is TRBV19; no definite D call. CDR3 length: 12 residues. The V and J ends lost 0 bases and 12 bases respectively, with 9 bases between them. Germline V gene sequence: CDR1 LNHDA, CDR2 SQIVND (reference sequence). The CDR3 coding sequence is TGTGCCAGTAGTATAGAGGACTCGGTCCAGCATTTT. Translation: CASSIEDSVQHF.

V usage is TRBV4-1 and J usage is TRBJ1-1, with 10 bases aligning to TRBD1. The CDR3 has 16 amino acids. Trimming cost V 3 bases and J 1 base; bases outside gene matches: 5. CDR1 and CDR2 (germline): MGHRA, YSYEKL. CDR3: CASSQEGQGWNTEAFF. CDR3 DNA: TGCGCCAGCAGCCAGGAGGGACAGGGGTGGAACACTGAAGCTTTCTTT.

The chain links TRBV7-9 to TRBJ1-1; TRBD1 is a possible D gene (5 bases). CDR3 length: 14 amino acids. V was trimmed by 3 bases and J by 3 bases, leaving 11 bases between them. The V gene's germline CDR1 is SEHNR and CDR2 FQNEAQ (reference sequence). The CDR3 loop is CASSFRGVDTEAFF. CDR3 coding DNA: TGTGCCAGCAGCTTCAGAGGGGTCGACACTGAAGCTTTCTTT.

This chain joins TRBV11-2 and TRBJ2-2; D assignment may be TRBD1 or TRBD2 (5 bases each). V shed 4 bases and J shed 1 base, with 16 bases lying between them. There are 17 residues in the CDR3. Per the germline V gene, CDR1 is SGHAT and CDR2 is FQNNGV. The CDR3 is CASSWPGPIMNTGELFF. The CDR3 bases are TGTGCCAGCAGCTGGCCGGGACCAATAATGAACACCGGGGAGCTGTTTTTT. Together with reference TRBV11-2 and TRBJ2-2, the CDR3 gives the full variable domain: EAGVAQSPRYKIIEKRQSVAFWCNPISGHATLYWYQQILGQGPKLLIQFQNNGVVDDSQLPKDRFSAERLKGVDSTLKIQPAKLEDSAVYLCASSWPGPIMNTGELFFGEGSRLTVL.

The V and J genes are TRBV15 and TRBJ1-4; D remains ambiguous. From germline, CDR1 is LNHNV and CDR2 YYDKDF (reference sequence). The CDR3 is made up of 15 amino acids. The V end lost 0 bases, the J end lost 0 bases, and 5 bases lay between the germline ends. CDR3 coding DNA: TGTGCCACCAGCAGAGAGGCAACAACTAATGAAAAACTGTTTTTT. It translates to CATSREATTNEKLFF.

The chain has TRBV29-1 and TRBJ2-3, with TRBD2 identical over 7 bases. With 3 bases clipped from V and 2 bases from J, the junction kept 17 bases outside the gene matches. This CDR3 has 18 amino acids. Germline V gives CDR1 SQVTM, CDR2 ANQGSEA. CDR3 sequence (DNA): TGCAGCGTTGAGTTAGGGGAGGGCCTCACACACCACACAGATACGCAGTATTTT. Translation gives CSVELGEGLTHHTDTQYF.

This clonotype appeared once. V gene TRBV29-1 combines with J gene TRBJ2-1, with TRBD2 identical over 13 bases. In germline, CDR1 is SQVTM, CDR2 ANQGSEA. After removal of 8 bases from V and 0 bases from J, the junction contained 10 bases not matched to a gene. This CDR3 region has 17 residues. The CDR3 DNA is TGCAGCCTAATGGGACTAGCGGGGAAGAGCTCCTACAATGAGCAGTTCTTC. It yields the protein CSLMGLAGKSSYNEQFF.

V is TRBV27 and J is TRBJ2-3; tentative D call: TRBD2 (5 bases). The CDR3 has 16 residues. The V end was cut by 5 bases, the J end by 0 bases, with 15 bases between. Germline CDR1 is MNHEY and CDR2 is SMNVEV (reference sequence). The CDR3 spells CASSPTLLASTDTQYF. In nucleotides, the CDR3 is TGTGCCAGCAGTCCCACCCTCTTAGCGAGCACAGATACGCAGTATTTT.

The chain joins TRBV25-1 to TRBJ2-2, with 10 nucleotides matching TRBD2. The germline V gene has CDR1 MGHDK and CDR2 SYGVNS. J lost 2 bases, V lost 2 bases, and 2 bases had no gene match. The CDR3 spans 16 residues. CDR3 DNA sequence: TGTGCCAGCAGTGAACGACTAGCGGGCAACACCGGGGAGCTGTTTTTT. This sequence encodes CASSERLAGNTGELFF.

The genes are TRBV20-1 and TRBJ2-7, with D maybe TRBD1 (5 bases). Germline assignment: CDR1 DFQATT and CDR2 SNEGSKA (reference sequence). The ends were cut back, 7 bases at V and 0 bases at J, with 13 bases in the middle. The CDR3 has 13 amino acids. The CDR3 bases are TGCAGTGGTAGGGTTGACAGCTCCTACGAGCAGTACTTC. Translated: CSGRVDSSYEQYF.

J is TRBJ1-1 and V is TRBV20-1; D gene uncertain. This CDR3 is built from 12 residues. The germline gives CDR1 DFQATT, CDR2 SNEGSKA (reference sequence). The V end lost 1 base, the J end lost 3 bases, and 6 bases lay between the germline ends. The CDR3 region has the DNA TGCAGTGCTAGAGGTGGGGACACTGAAGCTTTCTTT. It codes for CSARGGDTEAFF.

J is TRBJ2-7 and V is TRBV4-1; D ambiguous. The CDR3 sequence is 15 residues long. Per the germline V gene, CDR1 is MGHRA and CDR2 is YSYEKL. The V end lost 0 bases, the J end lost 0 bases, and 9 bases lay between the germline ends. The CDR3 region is CASSQDPSSSYEQYF. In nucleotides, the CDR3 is TGCGCCAGCAGCCAAGATCCCAGTTCCTCCTACGAGCAGTACTTC.

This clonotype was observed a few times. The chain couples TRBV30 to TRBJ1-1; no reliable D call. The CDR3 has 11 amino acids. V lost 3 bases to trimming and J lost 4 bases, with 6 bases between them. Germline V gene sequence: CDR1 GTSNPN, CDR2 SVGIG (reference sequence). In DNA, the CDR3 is TGTGCCTGGAGGGTCGGCACTGAAGCTTTCTTT. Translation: CAWRVGTEAFF.

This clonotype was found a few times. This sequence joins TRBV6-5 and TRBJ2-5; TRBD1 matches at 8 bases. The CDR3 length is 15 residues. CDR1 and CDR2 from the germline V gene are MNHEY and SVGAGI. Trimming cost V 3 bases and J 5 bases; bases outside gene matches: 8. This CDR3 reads CASSYTIRDRETQYF. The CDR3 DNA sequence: TGTGCCAGCAGTTATACCATCCGGGACAGGGAGACCCAGTACTTC.

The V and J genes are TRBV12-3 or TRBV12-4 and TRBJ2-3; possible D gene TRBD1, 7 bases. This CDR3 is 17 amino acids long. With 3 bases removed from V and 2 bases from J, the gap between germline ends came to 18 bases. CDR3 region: CASSFGRGAQLTDTQYF. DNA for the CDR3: TGTGCCAGCAGTTTCGGCAGGGGGGCCCAACTCACAGATACGCAGTATTTT.

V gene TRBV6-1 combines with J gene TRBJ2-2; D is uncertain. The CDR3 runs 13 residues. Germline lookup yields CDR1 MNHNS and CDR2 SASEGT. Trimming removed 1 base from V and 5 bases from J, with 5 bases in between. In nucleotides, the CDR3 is TGTGCCAGCAGTGAAGGTGATACCGGGGAGCTGTTTTTT. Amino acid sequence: CASSEGDTGELFF.

CDR3 DNA sequence: TGCGCCAGCAGCCAAGGTCTGGGACAGGGGGTAGGTCAGCCCCAGCATTTT. Translated: CASSQGLGQGVGQPQHF. The chain couples TRBV4-1 to TRBJ1-5; 11 positions agree with TRBD1. CDR3 length: 17 residues. J lost 6 bases, V lost 1 base, and 8 bases had no gene match. The germline V gene has CDR1 MGHRA and CDR2 YSYEKL.

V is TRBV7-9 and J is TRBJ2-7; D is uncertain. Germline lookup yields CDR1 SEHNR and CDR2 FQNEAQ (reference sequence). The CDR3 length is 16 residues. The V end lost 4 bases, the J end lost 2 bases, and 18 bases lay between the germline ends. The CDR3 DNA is TGTGCCAGCAGCTCCCCAGCCCTGGGCAGGCCCTACGAGCAGTACTTC. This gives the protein CASSSPALGRPYEQYF. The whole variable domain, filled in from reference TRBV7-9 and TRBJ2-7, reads DTGVSQNPRHKITKRGQNVTFRCDPISEHNRLYWYRQTLGQGPEFLTYFQNEAQLEKSRLLSDRFSAERPKGSFSTLEIQRTEQGDSAMYLCASSSPALGRPYEQYFGPGTRLTVT.